Each of the 17 T cell receptor beta chains below was sequenced from the same sample in a study of cytomegalovirus exposure and HLA in healthy donors (TCRdb year 2017). The library was prepared using the immunoSEQ multiplex PCR assay. For the multiplex PCR, a mixture combining 60 forward primers for TCR Vbeta segments and 13 reverse primers for TCR Jbeta segments was used. What TCRdb holds here is the immuneACCESS table cut down to in-frame rearrangements. Part of the clones is not present; checked against another copy, under half of the missing clones reflect an unresolved V gene, and the others are unexplained. In this sample the table shows 100,000 or so clones, 80% of which occur a single time. Approximately 2% of the sample rests with the top ten. Sequenced: PBMCs. These receptors were obtained from a man between 18 and 35 years old in good health and CMV-seronegative.

The CDR3 coding sequence is TGTGCCACCAGCAGTAGCCGGTCGCCCCTCTATGGCTACACCTTC. Its translation: CATSSSRSPLYGYTF. The gene calls are TRBV15 and TRBJ1-2; D gene ambiguous. Germline V gives CDR1 LNHNV, CDR2 YYDKDF (reference sequence). The CDR3 extends over 15 amino acids. V was clipped by 3 bases and J by 4 bases, with 15 bases between them.

The chain uses TRBV7-3 and TRBJ1-1, with 8 nucleotides matching TRBD1. CDR1 and CDR2 (germline): SGHTA, FQGTGA. The CDR3 covers 14 residues. V dropped 5 bases and J dropped 5; count of bases not matched to a gene: 7. CDR3 residues: CASSRGQGWTEAFF. The CDR3 DNA is TGTGCCAGCAGCCGAGGACAGGGCTGGACTGAAGCTTTCTTT.

The rearrangement joins TRBV7-9 to TRBJ1-4; tentatively, D is TRBD1 (5 bases). Trimming pared 5 bases from V and 8 bases from J, leaving 15 bases between. Germline lookup yields CDR1 SEHNR and CDR2 FQNEAQ (reference sequence). This CDR3 has 14 residues. CDR3 in DNA: TGTGCCAGCAGCCTCACCTCTTCAGGGGAAAAACTGTTTTTT. Translating it yields CASSLTSSGEKLFF.

J is TRBJ2-7 and V is TRBV5-6; 7 bases are shared with TRBD1. The trim removed 4 bases at V and 0 bases at J, leaving 7 bases unmatched. Looked up from germline, CDR1 is SGHDT and CDR2 is YYEEEE. The CDR3 is made up of 15 amino acids. The CDR3 DNA sequence: TGTGCCAGCAGCATCGGGACAGCTCCCTCCTACGAGCAGTACTTC. Translating gives CASSIGTAPSYEQYF.

The chain uses TRBV6-5 and TRBJ1-2; D is perhaps TRBD1 (5 bases). Per germline, CDR1 MNHEY and CDR2 SVGAGI. Trimming pared 6 bases from V and 2 bases from J, leaving 10 bases between. This CDR3 contains 13 residues. CDR3 DNA: TGTGCCAGCAGCCCGACAGCGAACTATGGCTACACCTTC. Its protein product is CASSPTANYGYTF.

The chain recombines TRBV19 with TRBJ1-1; TRBD1 matches at 10 bases. CDR1 is LNHDA, CDR2 SQIVND, per germline (reference sequence). CDR3 length: 12 residues. With 5 bases clipped from V and 10 bases from J, the junction kept 4 bases outside the gene matches. CDR3 sequence reads: CASSFGQGGAFF. The CDR3 region has the DNA TGTGCCAGTAGTTTTGGACAGGGGGGAGCTTTCTTT. Full variable domain (missing parts from reference TRBV19 and TRBJ1-1): DGGITQSPKYLFRKEGQNVTLSCEQNLNHDAMYWYRQDPGQGLRLIYYSQIVNDFQKGDIAEGYSVSREKKESFPLTVTSAQKNPTAFYLCASSFGQGGAFFGQGTRLTVV.

This clone was counted a single time. CDR3 DNA sequence: TGTGCCTGGAGTTACAGGTCCACCTCACAACATAGCAATCAGCCCCAGCATTTT. This codes for CAWSYRSTSQHSNQPQHF. The chain has TRBV30 and TRBJ1-5; weak D call: TRBD1 (5 bases). Trimming removed 2 bases at V and 0 bases at J, with 20 bases between. Germline V CDR1 and CDR2: GTSNPN, SVGIG (reference sequence). This CDR3 contains 18 residues. Full variable domain (rest looked up from reference TRBV30 and TRBJ1-5): SQTIHQWPATLVQPVGSPLSLECTVEGTSNPNLYWYRQAAGRGLQLLFYSVGIGQISSEVPQNLSASRPQDRQFILSSKKLLLSDSGFYLCAWSYRSTSQHSNQPQHFGDGTRLSIL.

The chain links TRBV7-9 to TRBJ1-1; no definite D call. V lost 3 bases and J lost 4, with 9 bases in between. Per germline, CDR1 SEHNR and CDR2 FQNEAQ (reference sequence). This CDR3 spans 13 amino acids. DNA for the CDR3: TGTGCCAGCAGCTTGTCGACTTTCACTGAAGCTTTCTTT. Residues: CASSLSTFTEAFF.

V and J are TRBV10-1 and TRBJ2-3; maybe TRBD2 (6 bases). V was clipped by 6 bases and J by 0 bases, with 16 bases between them. The CDR3 runs to 16 residues. The germline CDR1 and CDR2 sequences are WNHNN and SYGVQD (reference sequence). The CDR3 DNA sequence: TGCGCCAGCAGCCAGGGACTCGCATTAAGCACAGATACGCAGTATTTT. Encoded protein: CASSQGLALSTDTQYF.

V usage is TRBV9 and J usage is TRBJ2-2; D is undetermined. Germline CDR1 and CDR2: SGDLS and YYNGEE. Trimming cost V 0 bases and J 7 bases, with 10 bases left between them. The CDR3 is made up of 14 amino acids. The CDR3 sequence is CASSVAHSSGELFF. In nucleotides, the CDR3 is TGTGCCAGCAGCGTAGCTCACAGTAGCGGGGAGCTGTTTTTT.

V usage is TRBV28 and J usage is TRBJ2-7; 9 bases line up with TRBD1. Germline V CDR1 and CDR2: MDHEN, SYDVKM. This CDR3 has 16 amino acids. V was pared by 3 bases and J by 1 base, with 7 bases of the junction left unmatched. Here the CDR3 reads CASSFGTGKWSYEQYF. CDR3 DNA sequence: TGTGCCAGCAGTTTCGGGACAGGGAAGTGGTCCTACGAGCAGTACTTC.

J is TRBJ1-2 and V is TRBV14; weak D call: TRBD1 (5 bases). Germline V gene lookup returns CDR1 SGHDN and CDR2 FVKESK. This CDR3 has 15 amino acids. V shed 3 bases and J shed 2 bases, with 13 bases lying between them. CDR3: CASSQQGTSNYGYTF. CDR3 in DNA: TGTGCCAGCAGCCAGCAAGGGACTTCAAACTATGGCTACACCTTC.

V and J are TRBV5-1 and TRBJ2-7; 7 nucleotides line up with TRBD2. The germline V gene has CDR1 SGHRS and CDR2 YFSETQ. The CDR3 totals 16 residues. The ends lost 0 bases at V and 0 bases at J; junction bases unmatched: 6. The CDR3 sequence: CASSLAGTTLSYEQYF. CDR3 DNA: TGCGCCAGCAGCTTGGCCGGGACTACCCTCTCCTACGAGCAGTACTTC.

The chain joins TRBV30 to TRBJ1-2, with D tentatively TRBD1 (5 bases). Germline CDR1 reads GTSNPN; CDR2 reads SVGIG (reference sequence). The V end lost 4 bases, the J end lost 8 bases, and 17 bases lay between the germline ends. This CDR3 contains 13 residues. The CDR3 loop is CAWTEGHVGGYTF. The CDR3 coding sequence is TGTGCCTGGACGGAGGGGCACGTAGGAGGCTACACCTTC. Supplemented by reference TRBV30 and TRBJ1-2, the full variable domain reads SQTIHQWPATLVQPVGSPLSLECTVEGTSNPNLYWYRQAAGRGLQLLFYSVGIGQISSEVPQNLSASRPQDRQFILSSKKLLLSDSGFYLCAWTEGHVGGYTFGSGTRLTVV.

The chain recombines TRBV6-1 with TRBJ1-1, with D maybe TRBD1 (5 bases). Germline V gene lookup returns CDR1 MNHNS and CDR2 SASEGT. This CDR3 region has 13 residues. V lost 7 bases to trimming and J lost 0 bases, with 9 bases between them. DNA for the CDR3: TGTGCCAGCACCGACAGCATGAACACTGAAGCTTTCTTT. Protein sequence: CASTDSMNTEAFF.

The gene calls are TRBV5-1 and TRBJ2-3; a possible D gene is TRBD1 (6 bases). CDR3 length: 14 residues. CDR1 and CDR2 from the germline V gene are SGHRS and YFSETQ. V lost 5 bases to trimming and J lost 6 bases, with 16 bases between them. Written as DNA, the CDR3 is TGCGCCAGCAGTCTCCCCCTGGACAGCGATACGCAGTATTTT. As protein: CASSLPLDSDTQYF.

The chain combines TRBV5-1 with TRBJ1-4; 7 bases agree with TRBD1. Germline values: CDR1 SGHRS, CDR2 YFSETQ. The CDR3 loop spans 16 amino acids. Losses at the gene ends were 1 base for V and 4 bases for J; bases not matched to a gene: 7. DNA of the CDR3: TGCGCCAGCAGCTTGTCTGGGACAGCGATTAATGAAAAACTGTTTTTT. It encodes CASSLSGTAINEKLFF.